Included here is one T cell receptor beta chain sequence, with context. The junction does not match germline at one end; this may be a read error. Germline loops: CDR1 MRHNA, CDR2 SNTAGT. The CDR3 covers 15 residues. This sample is drawn from a study of T cells after yellow fever vaccination. Study-wide background: Fractions of limited cellularity were prepared by means of SMART-Seq v4 Ultra Low Input.

TCRdb ran MiXCR on the 5' RACE reads and lists one entry per CDR3 protein. The sample lists 500,000 to 650,000 distinct CDR3 sequences, approximately 16% occurring once. The sequenced sample was PBMCs, obtained about 5 days after the first yellow fever vaccination. The rearrangement joins TRBV6-4 to TRBJ1-2, with D perhaps matching TRBD1 (6 bases). The TCR comes from a young man who received the YFV17D yellow fever vaccine. DNA of the CDR3: TGTGCCAGCACCCGACTTATGGACAGTTTCTATGGGTACACCTTC. Translated: CASTRLMDSFYGYTF.